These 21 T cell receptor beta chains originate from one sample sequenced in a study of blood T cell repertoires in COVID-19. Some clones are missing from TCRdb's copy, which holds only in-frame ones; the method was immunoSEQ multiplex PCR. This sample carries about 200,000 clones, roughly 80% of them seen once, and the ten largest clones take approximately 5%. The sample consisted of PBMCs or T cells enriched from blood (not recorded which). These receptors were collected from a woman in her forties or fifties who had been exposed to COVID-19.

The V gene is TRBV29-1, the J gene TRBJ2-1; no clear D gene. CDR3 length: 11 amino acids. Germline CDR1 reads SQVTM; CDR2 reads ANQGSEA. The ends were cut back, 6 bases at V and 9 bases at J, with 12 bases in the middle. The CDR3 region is CSVELLSEQFF. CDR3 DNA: TGCAGCGTCGAACTCCTTAGTGAGCAGTTCTTC.

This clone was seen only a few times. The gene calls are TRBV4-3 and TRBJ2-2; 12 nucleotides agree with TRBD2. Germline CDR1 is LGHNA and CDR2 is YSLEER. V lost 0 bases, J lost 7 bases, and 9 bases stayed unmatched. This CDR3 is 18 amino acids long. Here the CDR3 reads CASSQDILAGGHGGELFF. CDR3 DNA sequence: TGCGCCAGCAGCCAAGATATCCTAGCGGGGGGGCATGGCGGGGAGCTGTTTTTT.

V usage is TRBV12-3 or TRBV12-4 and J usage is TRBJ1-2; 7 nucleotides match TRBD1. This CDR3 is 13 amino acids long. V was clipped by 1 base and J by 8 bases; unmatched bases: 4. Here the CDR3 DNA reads TGTGCCAGCAGTTTAGGGAGGGGGCGAGGCTACACCTTC. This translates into CASSLGRGRGYTF.

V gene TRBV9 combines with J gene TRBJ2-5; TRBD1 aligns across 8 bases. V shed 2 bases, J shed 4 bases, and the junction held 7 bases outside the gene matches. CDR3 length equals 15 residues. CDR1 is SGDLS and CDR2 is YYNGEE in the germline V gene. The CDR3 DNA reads TGTGCCAGCAGCGTGAGCCAGGGGGCAGGAGAGACCCAGTACTTC. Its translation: CASSVSQGAGETQYF.

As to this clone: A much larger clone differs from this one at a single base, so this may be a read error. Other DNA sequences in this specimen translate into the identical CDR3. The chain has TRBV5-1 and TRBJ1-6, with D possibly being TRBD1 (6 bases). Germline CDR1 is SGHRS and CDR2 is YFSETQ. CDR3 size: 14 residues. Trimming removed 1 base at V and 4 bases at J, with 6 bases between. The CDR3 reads CASSLTGYNSPLHF. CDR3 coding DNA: TGCGCCAGCAGCTTGACAGGGTATAATTCACCCCTCCACTTT.

The chain's CDR3 is CASSGSSGGWVNEQFF. The CDR3 bases are TGTGCCAGCAGCGGGTCTAGCGGGGGTTGGGTCAATGAGCAGTTCTTC. V usage is TRBV13 and J usage is TRBJ2-1, with TRBD2 matching over 10 bases. This CDR3 contains 16 residues. Germline CDR1 is PRHDT and CDR2 is FYEKMQ (reference sequence). Losses at the gene ends were 5 bases for V and 6 bases for J; bases not matched to a gene: 10.

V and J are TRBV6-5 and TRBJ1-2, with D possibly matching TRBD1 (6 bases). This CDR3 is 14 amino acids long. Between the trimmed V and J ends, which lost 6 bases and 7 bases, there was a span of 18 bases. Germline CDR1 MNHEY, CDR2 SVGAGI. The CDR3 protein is CASRRVQGSSGYTF. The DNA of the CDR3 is TGTGCCAGCAGAAGAGTTCAGGGGAGCTCTGGCTACACCTTC.

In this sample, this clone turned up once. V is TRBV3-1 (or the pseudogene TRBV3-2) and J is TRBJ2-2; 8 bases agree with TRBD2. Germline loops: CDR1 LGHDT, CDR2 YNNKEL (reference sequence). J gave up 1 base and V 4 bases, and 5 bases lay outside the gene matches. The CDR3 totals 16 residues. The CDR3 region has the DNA TGTGCCAGCAGCCCCCCCCGGGGGGGGAACACCGGGGAGCTGTTTTTT. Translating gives CASSPPRGGNTGELFF.

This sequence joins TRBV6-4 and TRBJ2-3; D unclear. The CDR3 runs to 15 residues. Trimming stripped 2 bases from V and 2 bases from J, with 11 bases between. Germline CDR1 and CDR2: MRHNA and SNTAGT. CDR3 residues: CASSDPSSYTDTQYF. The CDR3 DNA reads TGTGCCAGCAGTGACCCATCTAGTTACACAGATACGCAGTATTTT.

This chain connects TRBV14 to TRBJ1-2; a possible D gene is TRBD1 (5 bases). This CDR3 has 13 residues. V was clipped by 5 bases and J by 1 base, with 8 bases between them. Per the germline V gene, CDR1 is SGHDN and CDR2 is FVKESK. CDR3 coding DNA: TGTGCCAGCAGCAGAGACAGTAACTATGGCTACACCTTC. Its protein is CASSRDSNYGYTF.

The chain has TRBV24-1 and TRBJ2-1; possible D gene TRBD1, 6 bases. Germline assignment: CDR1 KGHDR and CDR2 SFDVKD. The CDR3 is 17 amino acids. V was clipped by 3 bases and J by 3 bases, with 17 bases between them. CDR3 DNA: TGTGCCACCAGTGATCCTACAGGGAACCCTTTCTACAATGAGCAGTTCTTC. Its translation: CATSDPTGNPFYNEQFF.

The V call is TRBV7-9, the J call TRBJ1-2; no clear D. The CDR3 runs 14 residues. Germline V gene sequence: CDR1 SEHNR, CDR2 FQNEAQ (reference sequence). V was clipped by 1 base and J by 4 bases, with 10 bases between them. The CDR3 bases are TGTGCCAGCAGCTTAGGGCCAGAACCCTATGGCTACACCTTC. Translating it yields CASSLGPEPYGYTF.

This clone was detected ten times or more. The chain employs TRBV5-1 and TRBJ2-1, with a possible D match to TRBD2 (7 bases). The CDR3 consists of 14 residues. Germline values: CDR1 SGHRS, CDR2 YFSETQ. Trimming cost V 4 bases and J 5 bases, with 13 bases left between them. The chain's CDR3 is CASSGGGRDNEQFF. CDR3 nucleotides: TGCGCCAGCAGCGGCGGGGGCAGGGACAATGAGCAGTTCTTC.

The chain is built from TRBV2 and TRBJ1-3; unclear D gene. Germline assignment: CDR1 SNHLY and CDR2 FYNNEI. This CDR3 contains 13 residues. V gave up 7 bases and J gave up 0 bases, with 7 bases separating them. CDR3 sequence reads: CASTRDSGNTIYF. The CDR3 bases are TGTGCCAGCACAAGAGACTCTGGAAACACCATATATTTT.

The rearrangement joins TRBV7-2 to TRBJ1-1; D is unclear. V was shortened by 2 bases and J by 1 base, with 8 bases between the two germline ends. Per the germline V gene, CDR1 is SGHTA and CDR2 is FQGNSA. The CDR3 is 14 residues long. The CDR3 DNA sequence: TGTGCCAGCAGCTTACGTCCGGGGAACACTGAAGCTTTCTTT. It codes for CASSLRPGNTEAFF.

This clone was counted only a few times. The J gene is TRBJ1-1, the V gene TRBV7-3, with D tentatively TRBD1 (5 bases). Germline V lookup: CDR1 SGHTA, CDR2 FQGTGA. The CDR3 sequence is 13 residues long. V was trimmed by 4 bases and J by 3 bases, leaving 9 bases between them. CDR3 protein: CASSSQAYTEAFF. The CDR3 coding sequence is TGTGCCAGCAGCTCACAGGCGTACACTGAAGCTTTCTTT.

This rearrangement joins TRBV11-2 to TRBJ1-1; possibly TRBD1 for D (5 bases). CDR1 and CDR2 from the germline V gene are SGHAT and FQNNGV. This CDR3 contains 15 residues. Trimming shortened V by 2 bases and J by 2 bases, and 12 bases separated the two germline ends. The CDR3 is CASSLRQGLNTEAFF. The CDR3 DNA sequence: TGTGCCAGCAGCTTACGGCAGGGATTAAACACTGAAGCTTTCTTT.

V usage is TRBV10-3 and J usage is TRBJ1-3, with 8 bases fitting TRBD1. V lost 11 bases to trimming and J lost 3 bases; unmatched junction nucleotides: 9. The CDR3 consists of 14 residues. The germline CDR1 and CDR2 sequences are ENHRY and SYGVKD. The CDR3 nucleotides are TGTGCCCACTCGCAGGGGGCTCGTGGAAACACCATATATTTT. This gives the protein CAHSQGARGNTIYF.

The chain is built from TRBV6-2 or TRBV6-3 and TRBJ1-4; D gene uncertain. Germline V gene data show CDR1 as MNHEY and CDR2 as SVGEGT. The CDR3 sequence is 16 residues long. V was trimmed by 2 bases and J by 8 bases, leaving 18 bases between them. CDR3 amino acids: CASSYAGSAAKEKLFF. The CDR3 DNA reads TGTGCCAGCAGTTACGCGGGCAGCGCGGCGAAGGAAAAACTGTTTTTT.

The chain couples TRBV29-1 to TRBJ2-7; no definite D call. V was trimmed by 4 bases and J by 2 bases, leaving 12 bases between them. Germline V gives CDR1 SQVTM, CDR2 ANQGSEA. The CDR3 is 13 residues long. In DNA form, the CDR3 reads TGCAGCGTTGTAGTTCAGAGCGCCTACGAGCAGTACTTC. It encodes CSVVVQSAYEQYF.

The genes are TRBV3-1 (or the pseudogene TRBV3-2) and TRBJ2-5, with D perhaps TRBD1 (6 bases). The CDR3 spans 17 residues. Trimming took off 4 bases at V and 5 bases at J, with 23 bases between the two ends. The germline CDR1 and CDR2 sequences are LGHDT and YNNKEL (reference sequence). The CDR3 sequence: CASSPNGVGAIVETQYF. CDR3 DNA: TGTGCCAGCAGCCCTAACGGGGTGGGGGCGATTGTGGAGACCCAGTACTTC.